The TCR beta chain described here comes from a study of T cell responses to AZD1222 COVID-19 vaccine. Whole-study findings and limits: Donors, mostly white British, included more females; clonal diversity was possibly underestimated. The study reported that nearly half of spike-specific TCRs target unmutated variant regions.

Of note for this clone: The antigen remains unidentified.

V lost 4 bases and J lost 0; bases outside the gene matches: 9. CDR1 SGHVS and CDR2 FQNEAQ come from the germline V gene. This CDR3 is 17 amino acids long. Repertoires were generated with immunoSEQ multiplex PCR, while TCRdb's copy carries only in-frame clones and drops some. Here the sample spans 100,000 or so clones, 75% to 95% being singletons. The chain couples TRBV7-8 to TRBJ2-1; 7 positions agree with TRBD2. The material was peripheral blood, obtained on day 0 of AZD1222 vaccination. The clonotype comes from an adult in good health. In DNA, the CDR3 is TGTGCCAGCAGCTCCCTGACAGCGGGGAACTCCTACAATGAGCAGTTCTTC. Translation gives CASSSLTAGNSYNEQFF. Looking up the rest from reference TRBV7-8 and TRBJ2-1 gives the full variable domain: GAGVSQSPRYKVAKRGQDVALRCDPISGHVSLFWYQQALGQGPEFLTYFQNEAQLDKSGLPSDRFFAERPEGSVSTLKIQRTQQEDSAVYLCASSSLTAGNSYNEQFFGPGTRLTVL.